The 24 T cell receptor beta chains below all came from one sample that was sequenced in a study of T cells in Graves' hyperthyroidism and ophthalmopathy (dated by TCRdb to between 2018 and 2020). Libraries came from multiplex PCR. The run used an Illumina HiSeq 2000. Amplification of TCR beta CDR3 regions was carried out from RNA transcripts. For the first round of RT-PCR on the TCR CDR3, the HTBI primer set was used together with the Qiagen OneStep RT-PCR kit. The public reads were run again by TCRdb, first through fastp at Q25 and then through MiXCR, and only productive beta chains were kept. For every CDR3 protein sequence, its rows merge into one entry that carries the most common genes and DNA. The sample table holds around 540,000 distinct CDR3 sequences, of which about half were seen once. The ten most abundant clones make up just over 8% of the sample. Sequencing used peripheral blood or thyroid tissue (not recorded which). The receptors shown here come from a woman aged 18 to 35 with Graves' hyperthyroidism. Donor details come from another sample of the same person, matched by shared clones.

The chain carries TRBV25-1 and TRBJ2-5; 16 bases agree with TRBD2. Germline lookup yields CDR1 MGHDK and CDR2 SYGVNS. This CDR3 is built from 16 residues. Trimming removed 5 bases from V and 7 bases from J; junction bases left unmatched: 7. The CDR3 coding sequence is TGTGCCAGCAGTTCCGGGACTAGCGGGGGGGGGGGGACCCAGTACTTC. This encodes CASSSGTSGGGGTQYF.

There are a few counts of this clonotype. Since a much larger clone is just one base distant, this may be a read error. The chain has TRBV5-1 and TRBJ1-2; D might be TRBD1 (5 bases). V lost 1 base and J 7 bases, leaving 14 bases between the germline ends. Germline V gene lookup returns CDR1 SGHRS and CDR2 YFSETQ. This CDR3 comprises 14 residues. This CDR3 is CASSLSPDSRGYTF. Here the CDR3 DNA reads TGCGCCAGCAGCTTGAGCCCCGACAGCCGTGGCTACACCTTC.

This clonotype was seen a handful of times. CDR3 in amino acids: CASSYRGLGELFF. The CDR3 DNA sequence: TGTGCCAGCAGTTACCGCGGCCTGGGGGAGCTGTTTTTT. The rearrangement links TRBV6-5 to TRBJ2-2; D not resolved. Germline CDR1 is MNHEY and CDR2 is SVGAGI. V was pared by 2 bases and J by 8 bases, with 9 bases between. CDR3 size: 13 residues.

Note on this clonotype: One junction end does not reproduce the germline sequence, and a read error may be involved. The genes are TRBV29-1 and TRBJ1-4; D remains ambiguous. Germline values: CDR1 SQVTM, CDR2 ANQGSEA. The CDR3 contains 12 residues. The CDR3 DNA reads as TGCAGCACCCGGACGGATACCGGGGATCAGACGTTT. Translating it yields CSTRTDTGDQTF.

The table lists this clonotype with a count of one. V gene TRBV24-1 combines with J gene TRBJ2-5; 7 bases are shared with TRBD2. Germline CDR1 is KGHDR and CDR2 is SFDVKD. The CDR3 is 14 amino acids. Trimming took 2 bases from V and 5 from J; bases not matched to a gene: 4. The CDR3 bases are TGTGCCACCAGTGATTCGGGGGAGGGGGAGACCCAGTACTTC. It specifies CATSDSGEGETQYF.

The chain recombines TRBV7-9 with TRBJ2-5; TRBD2 matches 7 bases. After removal of 5 bases from V and 3 bases from J, the junction contained 9 bases not matched to a gene. This CDR3 is 15 amino acids long. Germline V gene data show CDR1 as SEHNR and CDR2 as FQNEAQ (reference sequence). CDR3 protein: CASSPPRGEEETQYF. DNA of the CDR3: TGTGCCAGCAGCCCCCCCCGGGGGGAGGAAGAGACCCAGTACTTC.

The chain employs TRBV7-2 and TRBJ1-1, with D perhaps matching TRBD1 (5 bases). The CDR3 runs 12 residues. Looked up from germline, CDR1 is SGHTA and CDR2 is FQGNSA. The ends were cut back, 11 bases at V and 11 bases at J, with 21 bases in the middle. The CDR3 DNA sequence: TGTGCCTGGAGTCACGCCGGGGGTCGGGCTTTCTTT. Translated: CAWSHAGGRAFF.

This sequence joins TRBV7-2 and TRBJ1-4; D may be TRBD1 (5 bases). This CDR3 spans 15 amino acids. V was cut by 3 bases and J by 6 bases, with 14 bases left in between. Germline-derived CDR1 and CDR2 are SGHTA and FQGNSA. CDR3 sequence reads: CASSFSGPRDEKLFF. The CDR3 DNA reads as TGTGCCAGCAGCTTCTCAGGGCCTCGGGATGAAAAACTGTTTTTT.

This chain connects TRBV10-3 to TRBJ1-4, with a possible D match to TRBD1 (5 bases). CDR3 length equals 13 residues. V lost 6 bases and J lost 6, with 11 bases in between. Germline CDR1 and CDR2: ENHRY and SYGVKD. CDR3 sequence: CAIRPRGDEKLFF. CDR3 DNA: TGTGCCATCAGGCCCAGAGGGGATGAAAAACTGTTTTTT.

The chain employs TRBV12-3 or TRBV12-4 and TRBJ1-5, with a weak D call TRBD1 (6 bases). CDR3 size: 15 residues. The V and J ends lost 5 bases and 6 bases respectively, with 17 bases between them. CDR3 region: CASSNLQGSSQPQHF. CDR3 in DNA: TGTGCCAGCAGTAATCTACAGGGAAGTAGTCAGCCCCAGCATTTT.

The sample holds one count of this clonotype. CDR3 amino acids: CATSATSGGTDTQYF. CDR3 nucleotide sequence: TGTGCCACCAGTGCGACTAGCGGAGGCACAGATACGCAGTATTTT. The chain couples TRBV24-1 to TRBJ2-3; 9 bases map to TRBD2. Germline CDR1 is KGHDR and CDR2 is SFDVKD. The CDR3 has 15 amino acids. Trimming at V came to 5 bases and at J to 1 base, leaving 3 bases not matched to a gene.

This clonotype was seen a handful of times. The chain couples TRBV20-1 to TRBJ1-5; D is ambiguous. There are 14 residues in the CDR3. V was clipped by 0 bases and J by 3 bases, with 9 bases between them. CDR1 is DFQATT, CDR2 SNEGSKA, per germline (reference sequence). The CDR3 is CSARDPMVNQPQHF. CDR3 bases: TGCAGTGCTAGAGACCCAATGGTCAATCAGCCCCAGCATTTT.

For this clonotype: Relative to the germline gene, one junction end is altered; a read error may explain this. This chain uses TRBV25-1 with TRBJ1-2, with 8 bases fitting TRBD1. This CDR3 has 16 amino acids. Germline-derived CDR1 and CDR2 are MGHDK and SYGVNS. The CDR3, as DNA: TGCGCCAGCAGTTACGACAGGGGAAGTGATTTATATGGCTACACCTTC. The encoded protein is CASSYDRGSDLYGYTF.

This clonotype has a handful of counts. The chain carries TRBV19 and TRBJ2-7; TRBD1 matches at 10 bases. With V trimmed by 1 base and J by 2 bases, 2 bases remained unmatched. Germline V CDR1 and CDR2: LNHDA, SQIVND (reference sequence). CDR3 size: 15 residues. CDR3 residues: CASSIVGQGAYEQYF. CDR3 coding DNA: TGTGCCAGTAGTATAGTTGGACAGGGGGCCTACGAGCAGTACTTC.

The sample holds many counts of this clonotype. V usage is TRBV29-1 and J usage is TRBJ2-2; the match to TRBD2 covers 13 bases. The CDR3 sequence is 16 residues long. Looked up from germline, CDR1 is SQVTM and CDR2 is ANQGSEA. V lost 6 bases, J lost 1 base, and 5 bases stayed unmatched. The CDR3 DNA sequence: TGCAGCGTCCGGACTAGCGGGAGAAGGAACACCGGGGAGCTGTTTTTT. This sequence encodes CSVRTSGRRNTGELFF.

Turning to this clonotype: A read error may be the cause here, since a much bigger clone is one base away. The missing conserved phenylalanine or tryptophan at the end of this CDR3 makes a read error likely. This chain connects TRBV29-1 to TRBJ2-5; D uncertain. CDR3 size: 11 residues. Germline CDR1 and CDR2: SQVTM and ANQGSEA. Deletions cut 7 bases from V and 0 bases from J, with 6 bases between. The CDR3 region is CSDMYQETQYL. In DNA form, the CDR3 reads TGCAGCGATATGTACCAAGAGACCCAGTACCTC.

The chain combines TRBV20-1 with TRBJ1-5; 9 positions agree with TRBD1. The CDR3 runs to 14 residues. Germline trimming cut 5 bases from V and 2 bases from J; bases unmatched to any gene: 4. Per germline, CDR1 DFQATT and CDR2 SNEGSKA (reference sequence). CDR3 sequence: CSAPGQGRNQPQHF. CDR3 in DNA: TGCAGTGCTCCGGGACAGGGACGCAATCAGCCCCAGCATTTT.

The J gene is TRBJ2-2, the V gene TRBV7-2, with TRBD1 as a possible D gene (5 bases). Trimming pared 6 bases from V and 5 bases from J, leaving 16 bases between. Germline V gene lookup returns CDR1 SGHTA and CDR2 FQGNSA. This CDR3 contains 15 residues. CDR3 DNA sequence: TGTGCCAGCAGTGAAAGTATTTCAGGGACCGGGGAGCTGTTTTTT. This codes for CASSESISGTGELFF.

In its sample, this clonotype was seen a few times. The gene calls are TRBV7-9 and TRBJ1-1; no clear D gene. V was shortened by 5 bases and J by 0 bases, with 13 bases between the two germline ends. Germline V CDR1 and CDR2: SEHNR, FQNEAQ (reference sequence). This CDR3 has 15 residues. CDR3 nucleotides: TGTGCCAGCAGCGCCCAGCCAGCAATGAACACTGAAGCTTTCTTT. Its protein is CASSAQPAMNTEAFF.

This clonotype has just a few counts. The rearrangement joins TRBV20-1 to TRBJ1-5; D ambiguous. The CDR3 extends over 14 amino acids. Trimming pared 3 bases from V and 0 bases from J, leaving 9 bases between. CDR1 DFQATT and CDR2 SNEGSKA come from the germline V gene (reference sequence). DNA of the CDR3: TGCAGTGCTAGGGACGGCTATAGCAATCAGCCCCAGCATTTT. It codes for CSARDGYSNQPQHF.

This clonotype has only a few counts. The CDR3 loop reads CASSSFDIGGDYGYTF. In nucleotides, the CDR3 is TGTGCCAGCAGCTCTTTTGATATAGGGGGCGACTATGGCTACACCTTC. This rearrangement joins TRBV7-2 to TRBJ1-2; TRBD1 matches 7 bases. CDR1 and CDR2 from the germline V gene are SGHTA and FQGNSA. V lost 4 bases to trimming and J lost 3 bases; unmatched junction nucleotides: 11. The CDR3 length is 16 residues. Together with reference TRBV7-2 and TRBJ1-2, the CDR3 gives the full variable domain: GAGVSQSPSNKVTEKGKDVELRCDPISGHTALYWYRQSLGQGLEFLIYFQGNSAPDKSGLPSDRFSAERTGGSVSTLTIQRTQQEDSAVYLCASSSFDIGGDYGYTFGSGTRLTVV.

The sample holds a few counts of this clonotype. J is TRBJ2-7 and V is TRBV19; 9 bases agree with TRBD1. This CDR3 has 15 residues. CDR1 is LNHDA, CDR2 SQIVND, per germline (reference sequence). J was trimmed by 3 bases and V by 4 bases; bases with no gene match: 7. In DNA form, the CDR3 reads TGTGCCAGTAGTACGAACAGGGGGCTGAACTACGAGCAGTACTTC. This encodes CASSTNRGLNYEQYF.

J is TRBJ1-2 and V is TRBV9, with D possibly TRBD1 on 5 matching bases. Germline-derived CDR1 and CDR2 are SGDLS and YYNGEE. V dropped 0 bases and J dropped 4 bases, with 10 bases sitting between them. This CDR3 spans 14 amino acids. CDR3 sequence: CASSVAVRVYGYTF. CDR3 nucleotides: TGTGCCAGCAGCGTAGCTGTCAGGGTCTATGGCTACACCTTC.

The rearrangement joins TRBV7-8 to TRBJ1-5; TRBD1 aligns across 7 bases. V was clipped by 11 bases and J by 7 bases; unmatched bases: 14. Germline assignment: CDR1 SGHVS and CDR2 FQNEAQ. CDR3 length: 14 residues. As DNA, the CDR3 is TGTGCCTGGAGTACCGGACAGGTAGGGCAGCCCCAGCATTTT. Its translation: CAWSTGQVGQPQHF.